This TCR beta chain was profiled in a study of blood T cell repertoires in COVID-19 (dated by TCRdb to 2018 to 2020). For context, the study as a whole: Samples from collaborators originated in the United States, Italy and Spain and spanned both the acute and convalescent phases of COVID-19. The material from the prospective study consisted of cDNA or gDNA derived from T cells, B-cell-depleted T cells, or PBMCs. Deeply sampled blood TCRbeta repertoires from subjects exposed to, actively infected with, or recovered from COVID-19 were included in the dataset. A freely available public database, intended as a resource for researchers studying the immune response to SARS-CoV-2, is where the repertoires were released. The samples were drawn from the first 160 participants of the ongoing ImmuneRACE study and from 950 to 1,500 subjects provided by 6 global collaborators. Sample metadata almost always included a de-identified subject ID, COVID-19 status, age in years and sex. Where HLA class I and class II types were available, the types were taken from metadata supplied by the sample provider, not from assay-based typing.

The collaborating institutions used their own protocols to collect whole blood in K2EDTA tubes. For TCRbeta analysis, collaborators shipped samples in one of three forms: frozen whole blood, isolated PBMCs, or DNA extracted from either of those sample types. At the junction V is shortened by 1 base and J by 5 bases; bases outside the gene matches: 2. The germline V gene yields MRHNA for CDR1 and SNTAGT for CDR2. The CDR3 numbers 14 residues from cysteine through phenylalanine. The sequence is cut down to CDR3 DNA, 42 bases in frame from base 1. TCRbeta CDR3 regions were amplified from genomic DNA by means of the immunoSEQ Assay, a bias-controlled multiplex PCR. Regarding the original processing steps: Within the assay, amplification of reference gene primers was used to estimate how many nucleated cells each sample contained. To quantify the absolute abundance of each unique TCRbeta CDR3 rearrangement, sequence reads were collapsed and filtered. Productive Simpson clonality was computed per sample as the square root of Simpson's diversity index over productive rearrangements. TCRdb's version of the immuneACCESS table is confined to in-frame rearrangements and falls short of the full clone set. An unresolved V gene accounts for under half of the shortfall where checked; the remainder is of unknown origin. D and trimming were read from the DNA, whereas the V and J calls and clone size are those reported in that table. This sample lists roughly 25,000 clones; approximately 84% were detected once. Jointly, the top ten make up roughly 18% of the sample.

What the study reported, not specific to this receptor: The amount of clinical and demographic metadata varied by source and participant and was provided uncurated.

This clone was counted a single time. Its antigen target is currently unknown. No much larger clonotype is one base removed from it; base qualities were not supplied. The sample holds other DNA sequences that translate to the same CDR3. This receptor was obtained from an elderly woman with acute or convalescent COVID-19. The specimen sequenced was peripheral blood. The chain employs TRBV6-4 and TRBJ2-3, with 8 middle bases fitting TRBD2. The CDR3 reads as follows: CASSDLAGGDTQYF. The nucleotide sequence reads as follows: TGTGCCAGCAGTGACTTGGCGGGAGGAGATACGCAGTATTTT.